The 18 T cell receptor beta chains listed next were all sequenced from one sample in a study of radiation and T cells in renal cell carcinoma. Using immunoSEQ multiplex PCR, the repertoire was profiled, and TCRdb retains in-frame clones only, with some absent. This sample has 20,000 to 30,000 clones, with 55% to 70% found just once. Treatment given: treatment-naive control, cytoreductive nephrectomy. The sample here was tumor tissue, taken from a patient whose treatment was nephrectomy without radiotherapy. The receptors come from a middle-aged man with renal cell carcinoma.

This clone was observed a handful of times. The genes are TRBV2 and TRBJ1-2, with a possible D match to TRBD1 (6 bases). CDR1 is SNHLY and CDR2 is FYNNEI in the germline V gene. The CDR3 consists of 16 residues. Trimming cost V 5 bases and J 6 bases, with 22 bases left between them. DNA for the CDR3: TGTGCCAGCAGTTACGGCAGGGGCGGGCAGTTGGATGGCTACACCTTC. This codes for CASSYGRGGQLDGYTF.

This clone appeared a few times. The rearrangement uses TRBV4-1 and TRBJ2-7; no clear D gene. The CDR3 sequence is 13 residues long. V was clipped by 1 base and J by 3 bases, with 7 bases between them. CDR1 and CDR2 from the germline V gene are MGHRA and YSYEKL. The CDR3 region has the DNA TGCGCCAGCAGCCAAGGGGTCTACTACGAGCAGTACGTC. Protein: CASSQGVYYEQYV.

CDR3 sequence reads: CASYTGELFF. The DNA for the CDR3 is TGTGCCAGTTACACCGGGGAGCTGTTTTTT. The rearrangement joins TRBV28 to TRBJ2-2, with D unclear. Germline V gene lookup returns CDR1 MDHEN and CDR2 SYDVKM. This CDR3 has 10 amino acids. The germline V and J ends were trimmed by 9 bases and 3 bases, with 2 bases remaining between them.

The chain joins TRBV9 to TRBJ1-6; D remains ambiguous. The CDR3 is 14 residues long. Trimming pared 3 bases from V and 7 bases from J, leaving 11 bases between. Germline V gene sequence: CDR1 SGDLS, CDR2 YYNGEE. CDR3 in DNA: TGTGCCAGCAGCGCGGACGGAAGGAATTCACCCCTCCACTTT. It encodes CASSADGRNSPLHF.

This chain uses TRBV28 with TRBJ2-3; 8 bases match TRBD2. V gave up 4 bases and J gave up 9 bases; unmatched junction bases: 3. This CDR3 comprises 12 residues. The germline V gene has CDR1 MDHEN and CDR2 SYDVKM. CDR3: CASSSAGATQYF. The CDR3 nucleotides are TGTGCCAGCAGTTCAGCGGGGGCCACGCAGTATTTT.

The chain carries TRBV6-5 and TRBJ1-1; D is undetermined. The germline gives CDR1 MNHEY, CDR2 SVGAGI. V lost 2 bases and J lost 7, with 20 bases in between. The CDR3 length is 16 residues. CDR3 sequence (DNA): TGTGCCAGCAGTTACAATCCGGGCAGTCGGGATGGTGAAGCTTTCTTT. As protein: CASSYNPGSRDGEAFF.

The chain combines TRBV27 with TRBJ2-5; tentatively, D is TRBD1 (6 bases). The CDR3 sequence is 16 residues long. Trimming took 5 bases from V and 0 from J, leaving 16 bases between them. Germline loops: CDR1 MNHEY, CDR2 SMNVEV (reference sequence). CDR3 DNA: TGTGCCAGCAGTCCCCGGACAGCCCCGTACCAAGAGACCCAGTACTTC. Translating it yields CASSPRTAPYQETQYF.

The chain recombines TRBV5-1 with TRBJ1-3; no reliable D call. Germline-derived CDR1 and CDR2 are SGHRS and YFSETQ. There are 16 residues in the CDR3. Trimming took 0 bases from V and 0 from J, leaving 10 bases between them. CDR3 nucleotides: TGCGCCAGCAGCTTGGAGGGCAGTCTCTCTGGAAACACCATATATTTT. Its translation is CASSLEGSLSGNTIYF.

The genes are TRBV5-4 and TRBJ1-1, with a possible D match to TRBD1 (6 bases). Trimming cost V 0 bases and J 2 bases, with 14 bases left between them. The CDR3 is 16 amino acids. Per the germline V gene, CDR1 is SGHNT and CDR2 is YYREEE (reference sequence). CDR3 protein: CASSLDRELRNTEAFF. CDR3 DNA: TGTGCCAGCAGCTTGGACAGGGAATTACGAAACACTGAAGCTTTCTTT. The full variable domain, in which reference TRBV5-4 and TRBJ1-1 provide the parts outside the CDR3, is ETGVTQSPTHLIKTRGQQVTLRCSSQSGHNTVSWYQQALGQGPQFIFQYYREEENGRGNFPPRFSGLQFPNYSSELNVNALELDDSALYLCASSLDRELRNTEAFFGQGTRLTVV.

To note about this clone: Other DNA sequences from this sample encode an identical CDR3 as well. The chain recombines TRBV6-5 with TRBJ1-4, with D possibly being TRBD1 (5 bases). The CDR3 is 13 residues long. Trimming removed 2 bases at V and 7 bases at J, with 8 bases between. Germline values: CDR1 MNHEY, CDR2 SVGAGI. As DNA, the CDR3 is TGTGCCAGCAGTTACAATAGGGGTGAAAAACTGTTTTTT. This encodes CASSYNRGEKLFF.

The genes are TRBV5-8 and TRBJ2-7; 8 positions agree with TRBD1. CDR3 length: 13 residues. Germline assignment: CDR1 SGHTS and CDR2 YDEGEE. V lost 4 bases and J lost 3; bases outside the gene matches: 3. CDR3 sequence (DNA): TGTGCCAGCAGCCCGGGACAGGTCTACGAGCAGTACTTC. Amino acid sequence: CASSPGQVYEQYF. The full variable domain, its missing parts supplied by reference TRBV5-8 and TRBJ2-7, is EAGVTQSPTHLIKTRGQQATLRCSPISGHTSVYWYQQALGLGLQFLLWYDEGEERNRGNFPPRFSGRQFPNYSSELNVNALELEDSALYLCASSPGQVYEQYFGPGTRLTVT.

In its sample, this clone was seen a few times. The chain is built from TRBV4-1 and TRBJ1-2, with 8 bases fitting TRBD1. Germline-derived CDR1 and CDR2 are MGHRA and YSYEKL. Trimming took 0 bases from V and 4 from J; bases not matched to a gene: 1. There are 14 residues in the CDR3. The CDR3 protein is CASSQDGTGYGYTF. CDR3 DNA: TGCGCCAGCAGCCAAGATGGGACAGGCTATGGCTACACCTTC.

The chain uses TRBV19 and TRBJ1-5; no definite D call. CDR3 size: 15 residues. Trimming removed 7 bases from V and 7 bases from J, with 20 bases in between. Germline V gives CDR1 LNHDA, CDR2 SQIVND (reference sequence). The CDR3 region is CASIGGNSLGQPQHF. For the CDR3, the DNA is TGTGCCAGTATAGGCGGGAACAGCCTCGGGCAGCCCCAGCATTTT. Full variable domain (missing parts from reference TRBV19 and TRBJ1-5): DGGITQSPKYLFRKEGQNVTLSCEQNLNHDAMYWYRQDPGQGLRLIYYSQIVNDFQKGDIAEGYSVSREKKESFPLTVTSAQKNPTAFYLCASIGGNSLGQPQHFGDGTRLSIL.

V and J are TRBV29-1 and TRBJ2-1, with a weak D call TRBD1 (6 bases). The CDR3 runs 14 residues. V gave up 5 bases and J gave up 8 bases, with 19 bases separating them. Germline-derived CDR1 and CDR2 are SQVTM and ANQGSEA. For the CDR3, the DNA is TGCAGCGTTTCCGGGACACCATCAGGAGATGAGCAGTTCTTC. It codes for CSVSGTPSGDEQFF.

The rearrangement uses TRBV5-1 and TRBJ2-1; D remains unclear. The ends were cut back, 0 bases at V and 7 bases at J, with 8 bases in the middle. Germline values: CDR1 SGHRS, CDR2 YFSETQ. This CDR3 is 13 amino acids long. DNA for the CDR3: TGCGCCAGCAGCTTGGCTTCCGGAAATGAGCAGTTCTTC. It translates to CASSLASGNEQFF.

CDR3 loop: CTSSQETSPLHF. Here the CDR3 DNA reads TGCACCAGCAGCCAAGAAACCTCACCCCTCCACTTT. J is TRBJ1-6 and V is TRBV1. TRBV1 is classified as a pseudogene. This CDR3 has 12 residues.

This clone appeared once. The gene calls are TRBV19 and TRBJ2-3; D is uncertain. V lost 1 base and J lost 0, with 2 bases in between. CDR1 LNHDA and CDR2 SQIVND come from the germline V gene (reference sequence). CDR3 length: 13 residues. CDR3 coding DNA: TGTGCCAGTAGTATAGGTAGCACAGATACGCAGTATTTT. Translating it yields CASSIGSTDTQYF.

The V call is TRBV30, the J call TRBJ2-5; weak D call: TRBD2 (7 bases). Germline V gene data show CDR1 as GTSNPN and CDR2 as SVGIG (reference sequence). The CDR3 spans 14 residues. Trimming removed 0 bases from V and 10 bases from J, with 18 bases in between. CDR3 in DNA: TGTGCCTGGAGTGTACAGGGTTCGGGGGAGGGCCAGTACTTC. Translating it yields CAWSVQGSGEGQYF. Using reference TRBV30 and TRBJ2-5 for the parts outside the CDR3, the full variable domain is SQTIHQWPATLVQPVGSPLSLECTVEGTSNPNLYWYRQAAGRGLQLLFYSVGIGQISSEVPQNLSASRPQDRQFILSSKKLLLSDSGFYLCAWSVQGSGEGQYFGPGTRLLVL.